This T cell receptor beta chain stems from a study of shared clonotypes between healthy human individuals. In the case of this clone: Its antigen is currently unknown.

The authors' processing: Quality scores were absent from the junction-only immunoSEQ sequences, so filtering differed. Clones were sequenced by immunoSEQ multiplex PCR, and TCRdb holds only the in-frame ones, with some missing. That table furnishes V, J and clone size, whereas the DNA furnished D and trimming. The sample carries around 2,000,000 clones, approximately 95% recorded once. Naive-designated CD8 cells lacked CD45RO, were positively enriched for CCR7, and omitted terminally differentiated effector memory CD45RA+ cells. The CDR3 has 16 residues. CDR1 is SGHDT, CDR2 YYEEEE, per germline. The germline V and J ends were trimmed by 0 bases and 2 bases, with 15 bases remaining between them. Study conclusions and caveats: Researchers found naive subsets generally carried larger estimated richness than memory subsets. Unshared clonotypes carried lower generation probabilities than those common to all four donors. Investigators collected only blood, and repertoires in tissues likely differ.

Sequencing was done on a sample of naive CD8+ T cells sorted from blood. The clonotype was recovered from a man aged 18 to 29 in good health. The chain carries TRBV5-6 and TRBJ2-7; D may correspond to TRBD1 or TRBD2 (5 bases each). In DNA, the CDR3 is TGTGCCAGCAGCTTGGGGGGGTCCGGGACCACCTACGAGCAGTACTTC. The encoded protein is CASSLGGSGTTYEQYF.